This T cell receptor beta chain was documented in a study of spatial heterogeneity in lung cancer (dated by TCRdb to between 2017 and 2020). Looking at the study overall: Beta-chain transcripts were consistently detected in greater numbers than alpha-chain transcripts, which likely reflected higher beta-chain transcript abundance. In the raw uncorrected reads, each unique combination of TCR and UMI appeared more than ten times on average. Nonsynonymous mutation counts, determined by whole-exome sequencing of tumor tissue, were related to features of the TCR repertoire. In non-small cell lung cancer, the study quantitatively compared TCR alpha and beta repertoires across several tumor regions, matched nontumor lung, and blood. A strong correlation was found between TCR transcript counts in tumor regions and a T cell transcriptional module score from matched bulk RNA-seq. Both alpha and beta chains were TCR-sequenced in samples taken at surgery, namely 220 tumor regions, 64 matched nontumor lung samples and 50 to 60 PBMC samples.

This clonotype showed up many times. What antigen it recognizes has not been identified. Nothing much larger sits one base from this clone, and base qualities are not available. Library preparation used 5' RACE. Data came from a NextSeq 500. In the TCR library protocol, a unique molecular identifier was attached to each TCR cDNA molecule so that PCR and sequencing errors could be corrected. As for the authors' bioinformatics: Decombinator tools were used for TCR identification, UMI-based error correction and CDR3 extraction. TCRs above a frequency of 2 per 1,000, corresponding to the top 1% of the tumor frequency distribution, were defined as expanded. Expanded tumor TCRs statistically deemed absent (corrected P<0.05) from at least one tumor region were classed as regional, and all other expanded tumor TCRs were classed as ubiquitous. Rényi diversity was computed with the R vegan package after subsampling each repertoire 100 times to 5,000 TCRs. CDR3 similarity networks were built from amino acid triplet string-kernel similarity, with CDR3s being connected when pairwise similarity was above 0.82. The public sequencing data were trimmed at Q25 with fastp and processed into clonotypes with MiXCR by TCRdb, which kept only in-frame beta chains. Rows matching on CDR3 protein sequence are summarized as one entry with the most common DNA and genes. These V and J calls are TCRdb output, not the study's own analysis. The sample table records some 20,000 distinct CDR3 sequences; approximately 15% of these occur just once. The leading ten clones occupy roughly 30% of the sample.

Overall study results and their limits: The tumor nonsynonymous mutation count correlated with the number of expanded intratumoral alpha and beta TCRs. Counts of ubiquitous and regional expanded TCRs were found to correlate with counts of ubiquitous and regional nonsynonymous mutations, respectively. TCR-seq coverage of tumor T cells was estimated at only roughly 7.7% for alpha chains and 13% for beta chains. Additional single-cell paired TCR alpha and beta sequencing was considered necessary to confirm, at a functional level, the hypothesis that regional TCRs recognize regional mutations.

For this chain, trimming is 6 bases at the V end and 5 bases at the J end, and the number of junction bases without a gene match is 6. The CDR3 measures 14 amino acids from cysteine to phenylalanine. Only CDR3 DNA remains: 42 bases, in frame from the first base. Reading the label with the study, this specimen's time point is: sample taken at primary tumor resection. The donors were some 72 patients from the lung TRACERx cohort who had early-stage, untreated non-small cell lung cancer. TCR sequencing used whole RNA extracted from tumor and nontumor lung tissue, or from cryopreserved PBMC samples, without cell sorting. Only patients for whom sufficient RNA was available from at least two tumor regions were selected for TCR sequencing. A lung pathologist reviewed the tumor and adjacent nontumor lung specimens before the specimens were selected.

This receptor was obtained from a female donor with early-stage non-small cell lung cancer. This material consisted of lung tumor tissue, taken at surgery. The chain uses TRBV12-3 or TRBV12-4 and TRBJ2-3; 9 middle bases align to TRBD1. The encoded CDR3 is CASSRMTGGDTQYF. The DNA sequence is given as TGTGCCAGCAGCCGCATGACAGGGGGAGATACGCAGTATTTT.